This record covers a single T cell receptor (beta chain). These data originate in a study of PD-L1 blockade in urothelial cancer. Background on the study: Atezolizumab, begun by patients in the mid-2010s, was given at 1,200 mg intravenously every 3 weeks. Patients had undergone 0 to 3 prior chemotherapy regimens. The study recovered a median of about 140,000 T cells per blood sample.

The CDR3 has 15 residues. The V end was cut by 3 bases, the J end by 7 bases, with 15 bases between. Germline CDR1 and CDR2: MNHEY and SMNVEV (reference sequence). Synthetically made TCR analog templates were put into each PCR as spikes. Produced via immunoSEQ multiplex PCR; TCRdb's table is partial and in-frame only. This sample has 70,000 or so clones, with 80% to 85% found just once. The TCR comes from a man in his 70s with urothelial cancer. Sample: PBMCs, taken around atezolizumab (anti-PD-L1) treatment. The rearrangement links TRBV27 to TRBJ1-4; D may be TRBD1 (5 bases). The CDR3 is CASSFRGQGSEKLFF. Written as DNA, the CDR3 is TGTGCCAGCAGTTTCCGCGGACAAGGAAGTGAAAAACTGTTTTTT.